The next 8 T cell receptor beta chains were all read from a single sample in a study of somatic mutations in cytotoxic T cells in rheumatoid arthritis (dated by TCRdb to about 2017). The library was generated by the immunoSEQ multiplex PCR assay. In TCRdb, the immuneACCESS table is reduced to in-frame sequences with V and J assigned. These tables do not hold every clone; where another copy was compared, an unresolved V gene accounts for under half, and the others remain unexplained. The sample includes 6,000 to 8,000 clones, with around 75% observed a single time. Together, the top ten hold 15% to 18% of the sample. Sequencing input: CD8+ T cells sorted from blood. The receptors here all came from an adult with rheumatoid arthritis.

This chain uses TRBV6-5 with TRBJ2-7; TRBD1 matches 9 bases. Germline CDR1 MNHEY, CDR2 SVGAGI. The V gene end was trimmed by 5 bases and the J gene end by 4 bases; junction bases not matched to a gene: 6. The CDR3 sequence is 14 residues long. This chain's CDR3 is CASSAGTGRYEQYF. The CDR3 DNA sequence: TGTGCCAGCAGTGCCGGGACAGGGAGGTACGAGCAGTACTTC.

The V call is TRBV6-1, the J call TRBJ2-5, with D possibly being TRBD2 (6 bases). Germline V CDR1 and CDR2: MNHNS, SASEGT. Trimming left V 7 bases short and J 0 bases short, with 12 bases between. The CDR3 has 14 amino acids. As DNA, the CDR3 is TGTGCCAGCATTGGCCGGGACTACCAAGAGACCCAGTACTTC. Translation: CASIGRDYQETQYF.

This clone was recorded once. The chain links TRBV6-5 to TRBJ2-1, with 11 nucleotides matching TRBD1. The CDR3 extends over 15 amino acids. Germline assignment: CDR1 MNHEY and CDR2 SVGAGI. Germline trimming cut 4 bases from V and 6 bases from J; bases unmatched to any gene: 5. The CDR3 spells CASSFRTGGFNEQFF. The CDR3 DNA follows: TGTGCCAGCAGTTTTAGGACAGGGGGCTTCAATGAGCAGTTCTTC.

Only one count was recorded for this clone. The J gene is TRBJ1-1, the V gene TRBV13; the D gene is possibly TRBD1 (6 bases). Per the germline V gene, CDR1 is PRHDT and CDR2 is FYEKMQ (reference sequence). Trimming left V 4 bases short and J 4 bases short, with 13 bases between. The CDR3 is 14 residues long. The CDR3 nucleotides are TGTGCCAGCAGCTCCCCTGACAGGCTCACTGAAGCTTTCTTT. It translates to CASSSPDRLTEAFF.

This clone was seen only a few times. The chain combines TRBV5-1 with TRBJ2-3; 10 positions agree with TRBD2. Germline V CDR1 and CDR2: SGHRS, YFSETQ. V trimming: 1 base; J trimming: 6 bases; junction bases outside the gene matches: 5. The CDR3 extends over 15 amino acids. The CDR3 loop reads CASSLIASGGDTQYF. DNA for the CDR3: TGCGCCAGCAGCTTGATCGCTAGCGGGGGCGATACGCAGTATTTT.

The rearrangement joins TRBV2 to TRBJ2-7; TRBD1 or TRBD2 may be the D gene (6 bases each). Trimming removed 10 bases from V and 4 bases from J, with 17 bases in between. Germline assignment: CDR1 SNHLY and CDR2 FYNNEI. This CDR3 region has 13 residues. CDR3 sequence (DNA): TGTGCCACCAAGAAGGGGGGAATGTACGAGCAGTACTTC. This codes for CATKKGGMYEQYF.

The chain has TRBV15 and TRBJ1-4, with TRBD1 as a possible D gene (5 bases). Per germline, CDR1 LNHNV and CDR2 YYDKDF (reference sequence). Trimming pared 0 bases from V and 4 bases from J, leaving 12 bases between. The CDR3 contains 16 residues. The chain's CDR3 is CATSRDSGTGNEKLFF. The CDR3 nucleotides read TGTGCCACCAGCAGAGATTCCGGGACCGGTAATGAAAAACTGTTTTTT.

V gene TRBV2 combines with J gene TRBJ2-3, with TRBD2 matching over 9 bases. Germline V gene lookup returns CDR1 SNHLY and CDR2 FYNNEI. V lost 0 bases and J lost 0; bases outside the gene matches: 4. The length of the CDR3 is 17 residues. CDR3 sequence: CASSEARLAGSTDTQYF. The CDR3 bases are TGTGCCAGCAGTGAAGCCAGGCTAGCGGGAAGCACAGATACGCAGTATTTT.